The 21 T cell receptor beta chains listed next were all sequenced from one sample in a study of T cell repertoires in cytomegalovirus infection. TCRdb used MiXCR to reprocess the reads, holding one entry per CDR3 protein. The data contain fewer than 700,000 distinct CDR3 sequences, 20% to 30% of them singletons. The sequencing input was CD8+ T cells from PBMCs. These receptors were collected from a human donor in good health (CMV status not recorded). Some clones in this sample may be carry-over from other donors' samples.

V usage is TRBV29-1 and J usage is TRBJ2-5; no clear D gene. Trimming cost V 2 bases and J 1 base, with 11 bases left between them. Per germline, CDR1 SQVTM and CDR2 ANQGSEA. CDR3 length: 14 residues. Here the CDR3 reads CSVEFVAIQETQYF. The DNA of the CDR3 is TGCAGCGTTGAATTCGTGGCTATCCAAGAGACCCAGTACTTC.

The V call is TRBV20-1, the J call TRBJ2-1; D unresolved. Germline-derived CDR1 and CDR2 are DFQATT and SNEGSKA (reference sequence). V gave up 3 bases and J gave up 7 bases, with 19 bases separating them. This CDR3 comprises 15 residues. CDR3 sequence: CSASWGPVEVNEQFF. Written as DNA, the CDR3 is TGCAGTGCTAGCTGGGGTCCAGTTGAGGTGAATGAGCAGTTCTTC.

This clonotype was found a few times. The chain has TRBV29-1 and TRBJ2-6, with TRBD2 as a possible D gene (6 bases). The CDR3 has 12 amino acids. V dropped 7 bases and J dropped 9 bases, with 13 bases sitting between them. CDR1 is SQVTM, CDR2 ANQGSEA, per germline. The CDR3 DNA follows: TGCAGCGCACCCATGGAGGGCAACGTCCTGACTTTC. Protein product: CSAPMEGNVLTF.

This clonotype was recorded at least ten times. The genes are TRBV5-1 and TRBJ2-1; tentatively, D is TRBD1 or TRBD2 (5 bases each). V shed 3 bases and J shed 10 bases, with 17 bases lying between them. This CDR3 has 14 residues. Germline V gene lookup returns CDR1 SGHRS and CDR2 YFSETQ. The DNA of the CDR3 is TGCGCCAGCAGCTCTGGAACGGGGCTGGAGGAGCAGTTCTTC. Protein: CASSSGTGLEEQFF. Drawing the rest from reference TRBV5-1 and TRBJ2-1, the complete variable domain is KAGVTQTPRYLIKTRGQQVTLSCSPISGHRSVSWYQQTPGQGLQFLFEYFSETQRNKGNFPGRFSGRQFSNSRSEMNVSTLELGDSALYLCASSSGTGLEEQFFGPGTRLTVL.

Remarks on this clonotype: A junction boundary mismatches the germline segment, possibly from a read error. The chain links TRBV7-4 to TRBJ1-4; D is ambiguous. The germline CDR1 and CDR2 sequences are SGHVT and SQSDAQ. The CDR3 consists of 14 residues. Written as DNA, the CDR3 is TGTGCCAGCAGCTTAGGATCAGTTACTGAAATACTGTTTTTT. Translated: CASSLGSVTEILFF. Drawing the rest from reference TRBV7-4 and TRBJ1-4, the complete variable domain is GAGVSQSPRYKVAKRGRDVALRCDSISGHVTLYWYRQTLGQGSEVLTYSQSDAQRDKSGRPSGRFSAERPERSVSTLKIQRTEQGDSAVYLCASSLGSVTEILFFGSGTQLSVL.

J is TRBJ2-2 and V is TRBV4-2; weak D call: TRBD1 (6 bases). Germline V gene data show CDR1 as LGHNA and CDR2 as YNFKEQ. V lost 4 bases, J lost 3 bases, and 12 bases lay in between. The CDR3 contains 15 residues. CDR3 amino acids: CASSPDRRDTGELFF. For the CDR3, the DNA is TGTGCCAGCAGCCCGGACAGACGGGACACCGGGGAGCTGTTTTTT.

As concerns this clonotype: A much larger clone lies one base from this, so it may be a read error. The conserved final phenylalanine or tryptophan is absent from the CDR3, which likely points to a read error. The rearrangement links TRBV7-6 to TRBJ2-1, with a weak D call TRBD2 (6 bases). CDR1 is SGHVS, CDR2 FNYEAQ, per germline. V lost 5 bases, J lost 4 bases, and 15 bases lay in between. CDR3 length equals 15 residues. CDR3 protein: CASSRTRDWYNEQFL. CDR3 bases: TGTGCCAGCAGCCGTACCCGGGACTGGTACAATGAGCAGTTCCTC.

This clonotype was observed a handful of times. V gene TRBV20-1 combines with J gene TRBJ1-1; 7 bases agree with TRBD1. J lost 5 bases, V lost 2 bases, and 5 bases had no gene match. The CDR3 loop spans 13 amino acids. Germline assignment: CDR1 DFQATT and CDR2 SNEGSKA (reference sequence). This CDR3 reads CSARSRGFTEAFF. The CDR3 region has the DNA TGCAGTGCTAGATCCAGGGGGTTTACTGAAGCTTTCTTT.

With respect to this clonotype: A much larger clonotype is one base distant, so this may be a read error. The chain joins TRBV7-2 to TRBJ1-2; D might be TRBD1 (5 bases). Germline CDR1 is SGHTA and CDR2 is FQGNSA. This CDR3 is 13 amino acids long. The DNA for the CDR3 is TGTGTCAGCAGCTCCCCAGGGTCCTATGGCTACACCTTC. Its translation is CVSSSPGSYGYTF.

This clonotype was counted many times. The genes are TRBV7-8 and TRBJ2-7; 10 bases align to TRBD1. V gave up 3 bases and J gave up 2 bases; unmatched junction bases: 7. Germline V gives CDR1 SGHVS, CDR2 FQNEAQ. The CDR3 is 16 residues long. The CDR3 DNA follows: TGTGCCAGCAGCTTTCCGAGGACAGGGGGGACCTACGAGCAGTACTTC. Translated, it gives CASSFPRTGGTYEQYF.

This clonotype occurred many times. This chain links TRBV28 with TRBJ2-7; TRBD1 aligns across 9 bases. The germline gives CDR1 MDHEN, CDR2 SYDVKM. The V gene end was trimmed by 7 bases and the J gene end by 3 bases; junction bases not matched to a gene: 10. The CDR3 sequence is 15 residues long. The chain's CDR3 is CASTSPGQGYYEQYV. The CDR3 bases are TGTGCCAGCACCTCACCGGGACAGGGATACTACGAGCAGTACGTC.

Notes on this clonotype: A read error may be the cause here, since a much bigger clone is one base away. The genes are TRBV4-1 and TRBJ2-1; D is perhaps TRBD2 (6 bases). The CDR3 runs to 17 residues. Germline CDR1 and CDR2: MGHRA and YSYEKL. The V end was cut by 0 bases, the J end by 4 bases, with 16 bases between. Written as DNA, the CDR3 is TGCGCCAGCAGCCAAGAACCTTTCACGGGGGAATACAATGAGCAGTTCTTC. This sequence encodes CASSQEPFTGEYNEQFF.

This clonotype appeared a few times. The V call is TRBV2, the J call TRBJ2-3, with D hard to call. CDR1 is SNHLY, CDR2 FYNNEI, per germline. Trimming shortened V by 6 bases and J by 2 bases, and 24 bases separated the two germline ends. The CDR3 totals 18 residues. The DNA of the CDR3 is TGTGCCAGCAGGAGCCCCCTGGTGGAACTACTTAACACAGATACGCAGTATTTT. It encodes CASRSPLVELLNTDTQYF.

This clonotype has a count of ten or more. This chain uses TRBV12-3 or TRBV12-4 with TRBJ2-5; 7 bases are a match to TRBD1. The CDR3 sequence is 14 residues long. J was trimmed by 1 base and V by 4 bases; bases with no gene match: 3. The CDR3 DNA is TGTGCCAGCAGTTCCAGGGACAGCCAAGAGACCCAGTACTTC. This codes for CASSSRDSQETQYF.

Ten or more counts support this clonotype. The CDR3 region is CASSPGQGRNQPQHF. The CDR3 nucleotides are TGTGCCAGCAGCCCAGGACAGGGACGAAATCAGCCCCAGCATTTT. The chain couples TRBV7-9 to TRBJ1-5; 8 bases are shared with TRBD1. Germline trimming cut 5 bases from V and 4 bases from J; bases unmatched to any gene: 7. In germline, CDR1 is SEHNR, CDR2 FQNEAQ (reference sequence). CDR3 length: 15 amino acids.

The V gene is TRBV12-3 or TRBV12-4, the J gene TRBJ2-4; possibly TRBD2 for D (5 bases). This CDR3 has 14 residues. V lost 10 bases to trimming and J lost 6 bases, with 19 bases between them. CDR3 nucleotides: TGTGCCACTAAAAGGGCCGTAGAGGGAAACATTCAGTACTTC. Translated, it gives CATKRAVEGNIQYF.

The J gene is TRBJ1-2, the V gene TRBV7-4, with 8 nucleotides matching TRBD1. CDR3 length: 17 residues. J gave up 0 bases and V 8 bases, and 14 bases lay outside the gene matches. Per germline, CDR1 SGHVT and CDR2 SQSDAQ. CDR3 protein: CASRATGGPKANYGYTF. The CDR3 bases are TGTGCCAGCCGGGCCACAGGGGGACCCAAAGCTAACTATGGCTACACCTTC. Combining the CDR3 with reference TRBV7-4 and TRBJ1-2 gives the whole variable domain GAGVSQSPRYKVAKRGRDVALRCDSISGHVTLYWYRQTLGQGSEVLTYSQSDAQRDKSGRPSGRFSAERPERSVSTLKIQRTEQGDSAVYLCASRATGGPKANYGYTFGSGTRLTVV.

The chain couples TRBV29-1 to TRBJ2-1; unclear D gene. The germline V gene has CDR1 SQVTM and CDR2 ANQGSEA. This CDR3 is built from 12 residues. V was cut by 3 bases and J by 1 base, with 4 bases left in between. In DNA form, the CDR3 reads TGCAGCGTTGATGTGTCCTACAATGAGCAGTTCTTC. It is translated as CSVDVSYNEQFF.

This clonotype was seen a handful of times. CDR3 amino acids: CASSETGLSYEQYF. The CDR3 bases are TGTGCCAGCAGTGAGACAGGGCTCTCCTACGAGCAGTACTTC. The chain joins TRBV2 to TRBJ2-7, with 7 positions matching TRBD1. The CDR3 contains 14 residues. From germline, CDR1 is SNHLY and CDR2 FYNNEI. With 3 bases clipped from V and 0 bases from J, the junction kept 2 bases outside the gene matches.

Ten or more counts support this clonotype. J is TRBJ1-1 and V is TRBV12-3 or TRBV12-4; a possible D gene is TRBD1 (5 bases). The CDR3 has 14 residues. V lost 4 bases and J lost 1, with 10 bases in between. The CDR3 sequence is CASSWGRGNTEAFF. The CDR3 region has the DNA TGTGCCAGCAGTTGGGGACGAGGGAACACTGAAGCTTTCTTT.

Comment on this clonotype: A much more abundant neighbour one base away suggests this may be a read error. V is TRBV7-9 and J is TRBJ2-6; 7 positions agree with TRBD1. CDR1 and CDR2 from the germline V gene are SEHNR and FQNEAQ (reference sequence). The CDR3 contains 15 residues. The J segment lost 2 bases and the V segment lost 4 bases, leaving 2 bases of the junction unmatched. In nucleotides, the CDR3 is TGTGCCAGCAGCTCCGACAGGGCTGGGGCCAACGTCCTGACTTTC. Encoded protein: CASSSDRAGANVLTF.